The entry that follows covers one T cell receptor beta chain sequence. The target antigen is unknown. Before the COVID-19 pandemic, during about 2011-2019, CD4+ T cells were taken from unexposed donors. Isolation of CD4+ T cells took place after nine to ten days in culture. Each well had 2.1 million or so PBMCs in about 5% human AB serum with IL-2. This sample was taken from a study of CD4 T cells in relation to SARS-CoV-2 and coronaviruses. Across the whole study: The negative reference was HIV-1 Nef peptide pool or peptide-free culture. General observations from the study: Pre-pandemic and post-infection samples never came from the same donor. No crossreactivity against non-spike viral proteins was tested here.

Sequencing was performed with immunoSEQ multiplex PCR; in TCRdb, only in-frame clones are kept and a portion is missing. This table has around 20,000 clones, 78% appearing once. This TCR was sampled from a human donor in good health. Sequenced material: CD4+ T cells from PBMCs, cultured in vitro.

CDR3 DNA sequence: TGTGCCAGCAGCCTACTAGCGGGAGGCCTCGATAGCTCCTACAATGAGCAGTTCTTC. Residues: CASSLLAGGLDSSYNEQFF. The chain combines TRBV7-7 with TRBJ2-1; 12 bases map to TRBD2. CDR3 length: 19 residues. Germline assignment: CDR1 SSHAT and CDR2 FNYEAQ (reference sequence). V trimming: 5 bases; J trimming: 0 bases; junction bases outside the gene matches: 11. Full variable domain (missing parts from reference TRBV7-7 and TRBJ2-1): GAGVSQSPRYKVTKRGQDVTLRCDPISSHATLYWYQQALGQGPEFLTYFNYEAQPDKSGLPSDRFSAERPEGSISTLTIQRTEQRDSAMYRCASSLLAGGLDSSYNEQFFGPGTRLTVL.